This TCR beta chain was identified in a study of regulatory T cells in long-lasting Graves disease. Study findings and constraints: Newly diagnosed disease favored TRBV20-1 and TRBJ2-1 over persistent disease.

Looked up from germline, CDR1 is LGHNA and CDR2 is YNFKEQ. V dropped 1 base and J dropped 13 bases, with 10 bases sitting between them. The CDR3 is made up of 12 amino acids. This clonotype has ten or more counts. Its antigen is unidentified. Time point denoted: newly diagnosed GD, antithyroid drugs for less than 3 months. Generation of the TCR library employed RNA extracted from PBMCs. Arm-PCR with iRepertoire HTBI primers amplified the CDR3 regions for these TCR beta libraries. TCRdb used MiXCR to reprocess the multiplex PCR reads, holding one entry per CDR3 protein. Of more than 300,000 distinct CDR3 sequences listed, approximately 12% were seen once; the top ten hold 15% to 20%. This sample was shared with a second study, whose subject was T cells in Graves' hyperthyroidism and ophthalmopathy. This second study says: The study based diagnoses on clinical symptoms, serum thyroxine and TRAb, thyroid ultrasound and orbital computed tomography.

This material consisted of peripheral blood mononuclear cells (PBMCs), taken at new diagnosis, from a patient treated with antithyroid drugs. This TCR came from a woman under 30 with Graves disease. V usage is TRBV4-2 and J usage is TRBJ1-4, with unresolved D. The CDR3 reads CASSQGFSGLFF. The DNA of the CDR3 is TGTGCCAGCAGCCAAGGCTTTTCGGGACTGTTTTTT.